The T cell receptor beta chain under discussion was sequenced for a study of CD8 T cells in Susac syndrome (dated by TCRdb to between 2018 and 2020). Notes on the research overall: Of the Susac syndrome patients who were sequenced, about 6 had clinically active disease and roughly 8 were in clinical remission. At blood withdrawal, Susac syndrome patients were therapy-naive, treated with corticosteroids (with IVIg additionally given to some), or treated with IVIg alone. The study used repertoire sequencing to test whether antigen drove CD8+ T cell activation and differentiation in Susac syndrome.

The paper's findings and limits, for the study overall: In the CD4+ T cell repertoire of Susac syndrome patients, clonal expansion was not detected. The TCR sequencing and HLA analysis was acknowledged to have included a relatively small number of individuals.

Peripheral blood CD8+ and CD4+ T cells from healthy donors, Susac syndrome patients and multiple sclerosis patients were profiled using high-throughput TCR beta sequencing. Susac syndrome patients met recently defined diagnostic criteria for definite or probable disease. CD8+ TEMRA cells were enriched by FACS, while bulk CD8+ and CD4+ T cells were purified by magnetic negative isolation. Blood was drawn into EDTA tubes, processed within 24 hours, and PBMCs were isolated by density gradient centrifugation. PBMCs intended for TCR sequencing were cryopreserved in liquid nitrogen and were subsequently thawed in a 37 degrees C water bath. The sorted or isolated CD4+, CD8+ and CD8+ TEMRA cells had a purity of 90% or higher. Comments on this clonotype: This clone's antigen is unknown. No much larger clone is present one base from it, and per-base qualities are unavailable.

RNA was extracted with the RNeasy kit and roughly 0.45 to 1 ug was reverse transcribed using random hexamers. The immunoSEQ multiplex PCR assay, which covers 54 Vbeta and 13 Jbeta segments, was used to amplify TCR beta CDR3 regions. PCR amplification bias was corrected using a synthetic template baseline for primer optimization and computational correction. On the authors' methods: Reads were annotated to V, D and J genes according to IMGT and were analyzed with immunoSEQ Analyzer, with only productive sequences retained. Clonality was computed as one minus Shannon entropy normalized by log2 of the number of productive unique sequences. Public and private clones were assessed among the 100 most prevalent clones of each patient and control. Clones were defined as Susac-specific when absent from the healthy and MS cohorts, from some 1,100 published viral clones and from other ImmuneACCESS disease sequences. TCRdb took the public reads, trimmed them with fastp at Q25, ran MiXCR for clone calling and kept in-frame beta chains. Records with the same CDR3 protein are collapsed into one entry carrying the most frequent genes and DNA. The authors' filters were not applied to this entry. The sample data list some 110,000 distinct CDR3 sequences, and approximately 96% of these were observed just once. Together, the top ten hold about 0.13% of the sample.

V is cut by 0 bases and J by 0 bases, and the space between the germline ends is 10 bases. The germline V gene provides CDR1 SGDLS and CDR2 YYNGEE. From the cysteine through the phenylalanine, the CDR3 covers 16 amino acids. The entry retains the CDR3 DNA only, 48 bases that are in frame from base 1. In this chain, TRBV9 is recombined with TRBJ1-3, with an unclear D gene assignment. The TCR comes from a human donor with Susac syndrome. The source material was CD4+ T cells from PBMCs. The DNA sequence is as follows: TGTGCCAGCAGCGTAGGAGCGGCAGGCTCTGGAAACACCATATATTTT. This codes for CASSVGAAGSGNTIYF.